The next 20 T cell receptor beta chains were all read from a single sample in a study of blood T cell repertoires in COVID-19. The assay was immunoSEQ multiplex PCR, and TCRdb's table has in-frame clones only and misses some. Among about 98,000 clones listed, roughly nine tenths were seen once. The specimen sequenced was peripheral blood. The receptor source for this set is a man between 65 and 80 years old with acute or convalescent COVID-19.

The chain recombines TRBV19 with TRBJ1-2; 7 bases are a match to TRBD1. The V and J ends lost 9 bases and 7 bases, in that order; junction bases with no gene match: 11. Per germline, CDR1 LNHDA and CDR2 SQIVND (reference sequence). The CDR3 spans 13 residues. For the CDR3, the DNA is TGTGCCAGCAGGACAGGCACAGAAGGTGGCTACACCTTC. As protein: CASRTGTEGGYTF.

Regarding this clone: One end of the junction does not line up with germline, which may come from a read error. V is TRBV19 and J is TRBJ1-1, with 7 bases that match TRBD1. The CDR3 spans 14 residues. Looked up from germline, CDR1 is LNHDA and CDR2 is SQIVND (reference sequence). CDR3 loop: CASSIDRERTEAFF. The CDR3 coding sequence is TGTGCCAGTAGCATAGACAGGGAAAGGACTGAAGCTTTCTTT.

The genes are TRBV14 and TRBJ1-2; TRBD1 matches at 9 bases. Germline CDR1 and CDR2: SGHDN and FVKESK. CDR3 length: 17 residues. The ends lost 5 bases at V and 1 base at J; junction bases unmatched: 11. This chain's CDR3 is CASSVRDRANSNYGYTF. The CDR3 nucleotides are TGTGCCAGCAGCGTCCGGGACAGGGCAAATAGTAACTATGGCTACACCTTC.

CDR3 nucleotides: TGCGCCAGCAACACGGGACAGGGTGGACCACAAGAGACCCAGTACTTC. The encoded protein is CASNTGQGGPQETQYF. The rearrangement uses TRBV10-1 and TRBJ2-5, with TRBD1 matching over 9 bases. CDR3 length equals 16 residues. Trimming cost V 7 bases and J 2 bases; bases outside gene matches: 11. CDR1 and CDR2 from the germline V gene are WNHNN and SYGVQD (reference sequence).

This rearrangement joins TRBV7-9 to TRBJ2-1, with D possibly matching TRBD2 (7 bases). Trimming cost V 5 bases and J 2 bases, with 25 bases left between them. CDR3 length: 19 amino acids. The V gene's germline CDR1 is SEHNR and CDR2 FQNEAQ (reference sequence). The CDR3 nucleotides are TGTGCCAGCAGCCGGAGTGGGGGCGGCGGGGGTCCCCCCTACAATGAGCAGTTCTTC. As protein: CASSRSGGGGGPPYNEQFF.

The chain has TRBV6-5 and TRBJ1-1, with TRBD1 matching 10 bases. Trimming took 8 bases from V and 1 from J; bases not matched to a gene: 7. From germline, CDR1 is MNHEY and CDR2 SVGAGI. This CDR3 region has 15 residues. The CDR3 protein is CASGDRGRKNTEAFF. Here the CDR3 DNA reads TGTGCCAGCGGGGACAGGGGACGTAAGAACACTGAAGCTTTCTTT.

The rearrangement joins TRBV19 to TRBJ1-1, with TRBD1 matching 7 bases. J gave up 3 bases and V 3 bases, and 4 bases lay outside the gene matches. CDR1 is LNHDA, CDR2 SQIVND, per germline (reference sequence). CDR3 size: 14 residues. This CDR3 reads CASSILTGDTEAFF. CDR3 sequence (DNA): TGTGCCAGTAGTATTCTTACAGGGGACACTGAAGCTTTCTTT.

The chain links TRBV9 to TRBJ1-2, with 9 bases matching TRBD1. This CDR3 contains 13 residues. The V gene's germline CDR1 is SGDLS and CDR2 YYNGEE. The J segment lost 8 bases and the V segment lost 6 bases, leaving 8 bases of the junction unmatched. This CDR3 is CASTPTGGGGYTF. The CDR3 DNA follows: TGTGCCAGCACCCCGACAGGGGGGGGCGGCTACACCTTC.

With regard to this clone: One junction end does not reproduce the germline sequence, and a read error may be involved. The chain couples TRBV14 to TRBJ1-2, with D unclear. This CDR3 has 12 residues. Germline CDR1 and CDR2: SGHDN and FVKESK. The CDR3 sequence is CASSQGRWQRAF. The CDR3 DNA reads as TGTGCCAGCAGCCAAGGACGCTGGCAGCGGGCCTTC.

V is TRBV6-5 and J is TRBJ2-2; 11 bases line up with TRBD1. Germline CDR1 MNHEY, CDR2 SVGAGI. The J segment lost 1 base and the V segment lost 7 bases, leaving 2 bases of the junction unmatched. There are 15 residues in the CDR3. The CDR3 spells CASMDRGRNTGELFF. In nucleotides, the CDR3 is TGTGCCAGCATGGACAGGGGGCGGAACACCGGGGAGCTGTTTTTT.

The rearrangement joins TRBV6-5 to TRBJ2-3; D not resolved. This CDR3 is 14 amino acids long. The V and J ends lost 1 base and 0 bases respectively, with 5 bases between them. From germline, CDR1 is MNHEY and CDR2 SVGAGI. The CDR3 nucleotides read TGTGCCAGCAGTTACTGGGCTAGCACAGATACGCAGTATTTT. As protein: CASSYWASTDTQYF.

The V call is TRBV9, the J call TRBJ1-5; D gene unclear. The germline CDR1 and CDR2 sequences are SGDLS and YYNGEE. The length of the CDR3 is 14 residues. V gave up 0 bases and J gave up 5 bases, with 9 bases separating them. The CDR3 DNA reads TGTGCCAGCAGCGTAGCCCCACAAGATCAGCCCCAGCATTTT. It translates to CASSVAPQDQPQHF. Based on the CDR3 plus reference TRBV9 and TRBJ1-5, the full variable domain is DSGVTQTPKHLITATGQRVTLRCSPRSGDLSVYWYQQSLDQGLQFLIQYYNGEERAKGNILERFSAQQFPDLHSELNLSSLELGDSALYFCASSVAPQDQPQHFGDGTRLSIL.

The chain joins TRBV18 to TRBJ2-7; no definite D call. This CDR3 is 13 amino acids long. The V end was cut by 6 bases, the J end by 0 bases, with 9 bases between. Germline-derived CDR1 and CDR2 are KGHSH and LQKENI. The CDR3 sequence is CASSQSSSYEQYV. CDR3 in DNA: TGTGCCAGCTCGCAGTCAAGCTCCTACGAGCAGTACGTC.

The chain couples TRBV6-6 to TRBJ1-2; 7 bases align to TRBD1. Germline lookup yields CDR1 MNHNY and CDR2 SVGAGI (reference sequence). The ends lost 5 bases at V and 8 bases at J; junction bases unmatched: 11. The CDR3 is 14 residues long. CDR3 in DNA: TGTGCCAGCAGTCCGACCGGGACAGAAAGGGGCTACACCTTC. Amino acids: CASSPTGTERGYTF.

CDR3 region: CASRPDREVWAFF. The CDR3 nucleotides are TGTGCCAGCAGGCCCGACAGGGAAGTTTGGGCTTTCTTT. V gene TRBV6-5 combines with J gene TRBJ1-1, with TRBD1 matching over 7 bases. J gave up 11 bases and V 6 bases, and 12 bases lay outside the gene matches. CDR1 MNHEY and CDR2 SVGAGI come from the germline V gene. The CDR3 is 13 amino acids.

This clone was observed once. At one end the junction does not follow the germline gene, possibly because of a read error. The rearrangement links TRBV24-1 to TRBJ2-1; 9 bases are a match to TRBD1. Germline V CDR1 and CDR2: KGHDR, SFDVKD. The CDR3 loop spans 12 amino acids. The CDR3 sequence is CATSDPGTGIVF. The CDR3 region has the DNA TGTGCCACCAGTGACCCCGGGACAGGGATAGTCTTC.

The J gene is TRBJ1-5, the V gene TRBV18, with 8 bases that match TRBD1. This CDR3 has 16 amino acids. V shed 9 bases, J shed 0 bases, and the junction held 10 bases outside the gene matches. Germline V gives CDR1 KGHSH, CDR2 LQKENI. This CDR3 reads CASRDGTGPSNQPQHF. For the CDR3, the DNA is TGTGCCAGTCGGGACGGGACAGGCCCTAGCAATCAGCCCCAGCATTTT. The whole variable domain, filled in from reference TRBV18 and TRBJ1-5, reads NAGVMQNPRHLVRRRGQEARLRCSPMKGHSHVYWYRQLPEEGLKFMVYLQKENIIDESGMPKERFSAEFPKEGPSILRIQQVVRGDSAAYFCASRDGTGPSNQPQHFGDGTRLSIL.

The chain links TRBV30 to TRBJ1-1; D remains ambiguous. The germline CDR1 and CDR2 sequences are GTSNPN and SVGIG (reference sequence). CDR3 size: 13 residues. Trimming took 1 base from V and 4 from J, leaving 10 bases between them. This chain's CDR3 is CAWSDQVSTEAFF. The CDR3 bases are TGTGCCTGGAGTGATCAGGTGAGCACTGAAGCTTTCTTT.

V usage is TRBV6-2 or TRBV6-3 and J usage is TRBJ2-1; 13 nucleotides align to TRBD2. Germline CDR1 is MNHEY and CDR2 is SVGEGT. This CDR3 region has 17 residues. The V and J ends lost 5 bases and 5 bases, in that order; junction bases with no gene match: 9. For the CDR3, the DNA is TGTGCCAGCAGTAGACCTCCCGGACTAGCGGGGGACAATGAGCAGTTCTTC. This sequence encodes CASSRPPGLAGDNEQFF.

This rearrangement joins TRBV5-1 to TRBJ2-7; maybe TRBD2 (7 bases). Germline loops: CDR1 SGHRS, CDR2 YFSETQ. Trimming stripped 0 bases from V and 5 bases from J, with 18 bases between. The CDR3 is made up of 16 amino acids. The CDR3 is CASSLEGGASVDEQYF. The CDR3 region has the DNA TGCGCCAGCAGCTTGGAAGGGGGGGCCTCAGTCGACGAGCAGTACTTC. The full variable domain, rest sourced from reference TRBV5-1 and TRBJ2-7, is KAGVTQTPRYLIKTRGQQVTLSCSPISGHRSVSWYQQTPGQGLQFLFEYFSETQRNKGNFPGRFSGRQFSNSRSEMNVSTLELGDSALYLCASSLEGGASVDEQYFGPGTRLTVT.